Listed below are T cell receptor beta chains from one sample, sequenced in a study of cytomegalovirus exposure and HLA in healthy donors. Some clones are missing from TCRdb's copy, which holds only in-frame ones; the method was immunoSEQ multiplex PCR. The data hold under 250,000 clones, with 87% observed a single time. The sequenced sample was PBMCs. The receptor source for this set is a young woman in good health and CMV-seropositive. CDR3s include the opening cysteine and the closing phenylalanine or tryptophan. The D gene is left open where the match is weak. Part of the rows lack a size; the others show once, few, many or a class for expanded clones.

clone size	CDR3 length	V gene	J gene	D gene	CDR3 protein	CDR3 DNA
-	14	TRBV27	TRBJ2-3	TRBD1	CASSLGQGTDTQYF	TGTGCCAGCAGCCTTGGACAGGGGACAGATACGCAGTATTTT
-	17	TRBV5-1	TRBJ2-3	TRBD1	CASSRRLGQGNTDTQYF	TGCGCCAGCAGTCGGAGGCTTGGACAGGGGAATACAGATACGCAGTATTTT
-	15	TRBV14	TRBJ2-1	-	CASSQGGVSYNEQFF	TGTGCCAGCAGCCAAGGGGGAGTGAGCTACAATGAGCAGTTCTTC
-	16	TRBV25-1	TRBJ2-4	TRBD1	CASSDPRTGFRNIQYF	TGTGCCAGCAGTGACCCTAGGACAGGGTTCCGGAACATTCAGTACTTC
-	15	TRBV7-6	TRBJ2-7	TRBD2	CASSLESGSSYEQYF	TGTGCCAGCAGCTTGGAGAGCGGGAGCTCCTACGAGCAGTACTTC
-	17	TRBV4-1	TRBJ2-7	TRBD2	CASSRQQLAGMGNEQYF	TGCGCCAGCAGCCGACAACAACTAGCGGGAATGGGGAACGAGCAGTACTTC
once	16	TRBV5-1	TRBJ2-7	TRBD2	CASSLEGASGAYEQYF	TGCGCCAGCAGCTTGGAGGGTGCTAGCGGGGCGTACGAGCAGTACTTC
-	16	TRBV5-1	TRBJ2-7	-	CASSPIPTGKNYEQYF	TGCGCCAGCAGCCCGATACCGACAGGTAAAAACTACGAGCAGTACTTC
-	15	TRBV11-3	TRBJ2-1	TRBD2	CASSLAGGVHNEQFF	TGTGCCAGCAGCTTAGCGGGAGGGGTCCACAATGAGCAGTTCTTC
-	13	TRBV11-2	TRBJ1-1	-	CASRSLVGGEAFF	TGTGCCAGCAGGTCGCTAGTAGGGGGTGAAGCTTTCTTT
-	13	TRBV9	TRBJ2-5	-	CASSVARGETQYF	TGTGCCAGCAGCGTAGCTAGGGGAGAGACCCAGTACTTC
-	18	TRBV18	TRBJ2-3	-	CASSPPGTRGRSTDTQYF	TGTGCCAGCTCACCACCGGGCACCAGGGGACGGAGCACAGATACGCAGTATTTT
-	17	TRBV2	TRBJ2-5	TRBD2	CASSGPKLAGIKETQYF	TGTGCCAGCAGTGGGCCGAAGCTAGCGGGGATAAAAGAGACCCAGTACTTC
many	15	TRBV28	TRBJ1-1	TRBD1	CASKRGSRTGYRAFF	TGTGCCAGCAAACGGGGATCAAGGACAGGCTATCGCGCTTTCTTT
-	14	TRBV7-9	TRBJ2-7	-	CASSLEEYSYEQYF	TGTGCCAGCAGCTTAGAGGAGTACTCCTACGAGCAGTACTTC
-	15	TRBV27	TRBJ2-7	-	CASSPWRGGDYEQYF	TGTGCCAGCAGTCCCTGGAGAGGGGGAGACTACGAGCAGTACTTC
-	14	TRBV9	TRBJ1-2	TRBD1	CASSPQGAFYGYTF	TGTGCCAGCAGCCCTCAGGGGGCCTTCTATGGCTACACCTTC
-	13	TRBV10-3	TRBJ1-1	TRBD1	CAIRTGRNTEAFF	TGTGCCATCAGGACAGGGCGAAACACTGAAGCTTTCTTT
-	15	TRBV7-9	TRBJ2-3	-	CASSLQGGGTDTQYF	TGTGCCAGCAGCTTACAGGGAGGCGGCACAGATACGCAGTATTTT
-	15	TRBV18	TRBJ2-2	-	CASSPPKRNTGELFF	TGTGCCAGCTCACCACCGAAGAGGAACACCGGGGAGCTGTTTTTT
-	15	TRBV7-9	TRBJ1-4	-	CASSLYPNSAEKLFF	TGTGCCAGCAGCTTATACCCGAACTCTGCTGAAAAACTGTTTTTT
-	15	TRBV6-6	TRBJ2-1	-	CASTSGTGDSGRQFF	TGTGCCAGCACCTCTGGGACAGGGGATAGCGGGAGGCAGTTCTTC
-	13	TRBV13	TRBJ2-7	-	CASSSGVNYEQYF	TGTGCCAGCAGCTCGGGTGTGAACTACGAGCAGTACTTC
-	13	TRBV10-2	TRBJ1-2	-	CASSEAGRYGYTF	TGCGCCAGCAGTGAGGCAGGCCGGTATGGCTACACCTTC
-	14	TRBV27	TRBJ2-7	TRBD2	CASIPAAGGYEQYF	TGTGCCAGCATACCCGCGGCGGGAGGCTACGAGCAGTACTTC
-	13	TRBV6-5	TRBJ1-5	-	CASSYSRNQPQHF	TGTGCCAGCAGTTACTCGAGAAATCAGCCCCAGCATTTT
-	14	TRBV28	TRBJ1-5	-	CASSLKSGIKPQHF	TGTGCCAGCAGTTTGAAGTCGGGGATCAAGCCCCAGCATTTT
-	17	TRBV7-3	TRBJ2-7	-	CASSPFGQSGNPYEQYF	TGTGCCAGCAGCCCCTTCGGGCAGAGCGGAAATCCCTACGAGCAGTACTTC
-	20	TRBV5-4	TRBJ2-1	TRBD2	CASSPILGLAGGTEPNEQFF	TGTGCCAGCAGCCCCATCCTTGGACTAGCGGGAGGGACGGAGCCCAATGAGCAGTTCTTC
-	14	TRBV5-4	TRBJ2-7	TRBD1	CASSLDRGTDEQYF	TGTGCCAGCAGCTTGGACAGGGGGACGGACGAGCAGTACTTC
-	12	TRBV2	TRBJ1-3	-	CASPGAGNTIYF	TGTGCCAGCCCAGGGGCTGGAAACACCATATATTTT
-	16	TRBV6-5	TRBJ2-1	TRBD2	CASSSTKLARFNEQFF	TGTGCCAGCAGTTCAACTAAACTAGCGAGGTTTAATGAGCAGTTCTTC
few	12	TRBV6-5	TRBJ2-7	TRBD1	CASGTGDYEQYF	TGTGCCAGCGGGACAGGGGACTACGAGCAGTACTTC
-	14	TRBV4-1	TRBJ2-1	TRBD2	CASSQDTSDNEQFF	TGCGCCAGCAGCCAAGATACTAGCGACAATGAGCAGTTCTTC
-	14	TRBV28	TRBJ1-5	-	CASTRAGSGQPQHF	TGTGCCAGCACTCGGGCGGGTTCAGGACAGCCCCAGCATTTT
-	18	TRBV7-8	TRBJ2-7	TRBD2	CASSLVGTSAKLSYEQYF	TGTGCCAGCAGCCTTGTAGGGACTAGCGCGAAGCTTTCCTACGAGCAGTACTTC
-	12	TRBV2	TRBJ2-2	-	CVFVRGTGELFF	TGTGTTTTCGTAAGGGGCACCGGGGAGCTGTTTTTT
-	16	TRBV27	TRBJ2-3	TRBD2	CASSSGTSGRTDTQYF	TGTGCCAGCAGTTCCGGGACTAGCGGGCGCACAGATACGCAGTATTTT
-	14	TRBV7-2	TRBJ2-1	-	CASSFGGTVGEQFF	TGTGCCAGCAGCTTCGGCGGGACAGTAGGTGAGCAGTTCTTC
-	14	TRBV9	TRBJ1-1	TRBD1	CASSGTPGGTEAFF	TGTGCCAGCAGCGGGACGCCAGGGGGCACTGAAGCTTTCTTT
-	15	TRBV28	TRBJ2-7	TRBD2	CASSFPATSGYEQYF	TGTGCCAGCAGTTTCCCCGCGACTAGCGGCTACGAGCAGTACTTC
-	14	TRBV5-1	TRBJ2-7	-	CASSAGGDPYEQYF	TGCGCCAGCAGCGCCGGGGGAGACCCCTACGAGCAGTACTTC
-	13	TRBV28	TRBJ2-7	TRBD1	CASSDTGGFEQYF	TGTGCCAGCAGTGATACAGGGGGCTTCGAGCAGTACTTC
-	18	TRBV11-2	TRBJ2-1	TRBD2	CASSSGWFWTSGSNEQFF	TGTGCCAGCAGCTCAGGATGGTTCTGGACTAGCGGGAGCAATGAGCAGTTCTTC
-	14	TRBV27	TRBJ2-7	-	CASSLSGAGAEQYF	TGTGCCAGCAGTTTATCGGGGGCGGGAGCCGAGCAGTACTTC
-	13	TRBV27	TRBJ2-3	TRBD1	CATQTGGTDTQYF	TGTGCCACCCAGACAGGGGGCACAGATACGCAGTATTTT
-	11	TRBV30	TRBJ1-4	-	CAWSGEGELFF	TGTGCCTGGAGTGGGGAAGGGGAACTGTTTTTT
-	14	TRBV6-4	TRBJ2-2	-	CASSEAFRTGELFF	TGTGCCAGCAGTGAGGCCTTTCGCACCGGGGAGCTGTTTTTT
-	16	TRBV11-1	TRBJ2-3	-	CASSLGRGTFTDTQYF	TGTGCCAGCAGCTTAGGTCGGGGGACCTTCACAGATACGCAGTATTTT